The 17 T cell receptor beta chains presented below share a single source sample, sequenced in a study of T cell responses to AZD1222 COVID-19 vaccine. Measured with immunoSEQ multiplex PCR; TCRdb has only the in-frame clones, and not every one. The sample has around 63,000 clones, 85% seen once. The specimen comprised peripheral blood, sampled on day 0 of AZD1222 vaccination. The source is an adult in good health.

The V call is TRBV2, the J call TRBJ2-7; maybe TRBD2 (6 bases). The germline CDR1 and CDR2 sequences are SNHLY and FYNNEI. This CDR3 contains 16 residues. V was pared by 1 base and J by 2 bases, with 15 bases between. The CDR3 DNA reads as TGTGCCAGCAGTGAAGTCCGGGGGTTGGGAGCCTACGAGCAGTACTTC. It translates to CASSEVRGLGAYEQYF.

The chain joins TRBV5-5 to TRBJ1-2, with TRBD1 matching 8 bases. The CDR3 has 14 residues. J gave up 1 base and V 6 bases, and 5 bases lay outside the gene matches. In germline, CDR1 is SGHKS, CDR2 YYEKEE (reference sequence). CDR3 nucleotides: TGTGCCAGCAACCGACAGGGGATTAACTATGGCTACACCTTC. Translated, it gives CASNRQGINYGYTF.

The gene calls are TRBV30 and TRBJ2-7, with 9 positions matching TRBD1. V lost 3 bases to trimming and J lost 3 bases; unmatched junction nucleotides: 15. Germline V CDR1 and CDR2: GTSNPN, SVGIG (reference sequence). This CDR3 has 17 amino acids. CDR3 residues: CAWSLGSGTGPFYEQYF. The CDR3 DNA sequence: TGTGCCTGGAGCCTTGGGTCCGGGACAGGGCCCTTCTACGAGCAGTACTTC.

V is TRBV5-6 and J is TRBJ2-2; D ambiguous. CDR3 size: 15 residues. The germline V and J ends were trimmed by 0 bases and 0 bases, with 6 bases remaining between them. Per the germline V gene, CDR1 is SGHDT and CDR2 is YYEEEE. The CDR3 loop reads CASSLVGTNTGELFF. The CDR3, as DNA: TGTGCCAGCAGCTTGGTCGGTACGAACACCGGGGAGCTGTTTTTT.

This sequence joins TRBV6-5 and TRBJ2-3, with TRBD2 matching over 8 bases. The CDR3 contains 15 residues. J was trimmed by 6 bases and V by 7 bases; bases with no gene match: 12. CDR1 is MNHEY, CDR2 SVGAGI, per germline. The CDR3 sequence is CASIKTGTSSDTQYF. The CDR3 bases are TGTGCCAGCATCAAAACCGGGACTAGTAGTGATACGCAGTATTTT.

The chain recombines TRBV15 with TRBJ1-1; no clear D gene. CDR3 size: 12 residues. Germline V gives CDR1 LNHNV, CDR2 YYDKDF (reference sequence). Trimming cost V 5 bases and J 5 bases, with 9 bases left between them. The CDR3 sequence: CATSLERTEAFF. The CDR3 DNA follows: TGTGCCACCAGCCTGGAGAGAACTGAAGCTTTCTTT.

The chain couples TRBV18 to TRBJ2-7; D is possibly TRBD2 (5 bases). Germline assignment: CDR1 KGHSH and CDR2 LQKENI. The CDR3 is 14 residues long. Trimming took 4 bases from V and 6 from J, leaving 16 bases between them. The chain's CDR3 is CASSLGQPGSEQYF. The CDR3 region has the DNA TGTGCCAGCTCACTCGGGCAGCCTGGGAGCGAGCAGTACTTC.

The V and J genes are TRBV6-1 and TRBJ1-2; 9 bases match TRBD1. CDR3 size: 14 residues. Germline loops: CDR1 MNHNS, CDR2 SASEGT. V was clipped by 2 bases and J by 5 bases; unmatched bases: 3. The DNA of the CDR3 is TGTGCCAGCAGTGAATCCGGACAGGGGTATGGCTACACCTTC. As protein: CASSESGQGYGYTF.

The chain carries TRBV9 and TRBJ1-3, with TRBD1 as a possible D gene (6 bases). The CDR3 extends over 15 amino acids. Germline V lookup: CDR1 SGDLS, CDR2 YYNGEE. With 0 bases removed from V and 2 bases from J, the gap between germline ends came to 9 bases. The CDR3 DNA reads TGTGCCAGCAGCGTAGCTACAGGGACTGGAAACACCATATATTTT. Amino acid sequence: CASSVATGTGNTIYF.

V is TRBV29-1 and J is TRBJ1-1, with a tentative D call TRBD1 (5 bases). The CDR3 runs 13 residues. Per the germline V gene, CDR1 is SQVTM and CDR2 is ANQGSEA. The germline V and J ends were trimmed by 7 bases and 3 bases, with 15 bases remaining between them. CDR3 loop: CSGSGPSYTEAFF. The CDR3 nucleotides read TGCAGCGGTTCAGGGCCCTCGTACACTGAAGCTTTCTTT.

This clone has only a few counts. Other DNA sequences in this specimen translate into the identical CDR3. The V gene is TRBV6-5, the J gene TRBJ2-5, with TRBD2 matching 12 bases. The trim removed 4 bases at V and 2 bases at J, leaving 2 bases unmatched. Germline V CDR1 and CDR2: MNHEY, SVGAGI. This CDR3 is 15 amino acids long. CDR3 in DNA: TGTGCCAGCAGTTCCGGACTAGCGGGGCAAGAGACCCAGTACTTC. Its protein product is CASSSGLAGQETQYF.

As DNA, the CDR3 is TGTGCCAGCTCCCCGGCCAGGGATACGCAGTATTTT. Encoded protein: CASSPARDTQYF. This sequence joins TRBV7-2 and TRBJ2-3; D is undetermined. Trimming took off 8 bases at V and 6 bases at J, with 12 bases between the two ends. Germline V gives CDR1 SGHTA, CDR2 FQGNSA. The CDR3 loop spans 12 amino acids. Full variable domain (missing parts from reference TRBV7-2 and TRBJ2-3): GAGVSQSPSNKVTEKGKDVELRCDPISGHTALYWYRQSLGQGLEFLIYFQGNSAPDKSGLPSDRFSAERTGGSVSTLTIQRTQQEDSAVYLCASSPARDTQYFGPGTRLTVL.

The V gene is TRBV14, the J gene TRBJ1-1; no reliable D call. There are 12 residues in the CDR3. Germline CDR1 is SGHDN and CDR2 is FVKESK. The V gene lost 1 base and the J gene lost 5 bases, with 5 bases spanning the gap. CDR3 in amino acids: CASSQVGTEAFF. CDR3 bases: TGTGCCAGCAGCCAAGTTGGTACTGAAGCTTTCTTT.

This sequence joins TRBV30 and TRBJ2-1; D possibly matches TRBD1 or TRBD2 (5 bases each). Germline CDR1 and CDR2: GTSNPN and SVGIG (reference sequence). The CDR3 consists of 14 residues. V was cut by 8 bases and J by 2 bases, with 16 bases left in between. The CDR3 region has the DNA TGTGCCCACGACCGGGACGGAGCCTACAATGAGCAGTTCTTC. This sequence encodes CAHDRDGAYNEQFF.

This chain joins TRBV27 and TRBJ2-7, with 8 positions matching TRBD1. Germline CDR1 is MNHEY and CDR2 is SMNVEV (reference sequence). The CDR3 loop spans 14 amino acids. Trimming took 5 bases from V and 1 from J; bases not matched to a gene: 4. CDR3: CASSPRTGSYEQYF. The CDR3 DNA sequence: TGTGCCAGCAGTCCCAGGACAGGGTCCTACGAGCAGTACTTC.

The CDR3 loop reads CASSQATGTNSPLHF. The CDR3 nucleotides read TGTGCCAGCTCACAGGCAACAGGGACTAATTCACCCCTCCACTTT. The chain recombines TRBV18 with TRBJ1-6; D may be TRBD1 (6 bases). With 4 bases removed from V and 6 bases from J, the gap between germline ends came to 13 bases. This CDR3 contains 15 residues. The germline CDR1 and CDR2 sequences are KGHSH and LQKENI.

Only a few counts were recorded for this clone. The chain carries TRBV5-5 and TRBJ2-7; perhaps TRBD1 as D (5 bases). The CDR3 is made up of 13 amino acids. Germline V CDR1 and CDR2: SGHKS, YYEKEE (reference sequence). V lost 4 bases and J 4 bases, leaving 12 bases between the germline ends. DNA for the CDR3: TGTGCCAGCAGCCAGGGATTTGGGTACGAGCAGTACTTC. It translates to CASSQGFGYEQYF.